The entry below gives a single T cell receptor (beta chain) sequence along with its context. Its antigen is unknown. No quality values exist for individual bases; no much larger clone is one base distant. This sample stems from a study of yellow fever vaccine responses in identical twins (dated by TCRdb to the late 2010s). Study-level background: Focusing on identical twins, the study followed the T cell clones that responded to the vaccine, and did so with precision. Points the paper makes about the study in general: According to the authors, in identical twins the way T cells responded to vaccination appeared partly convergent and partly personalized.

The CDR3, cysteine through valine, is 16 amino acids long. The only DNA kept is the CDR3, 48 bases in frame from the first base. Via the germline V gene (reference sequence), CDR1 is SGHNT and CDR2 YYREEE. V is cut by 2 bases and J by 0 bases, and the space between the germline ends is 15 bases. Library preparation employed RT-PCR. TCRdb lists the instrument as Illumina HiSeq 2500. In TCRdb, the public reads were trimmed at Q25 with fastp and aligned with MiXCR, with productive beta chains retained. Duplicate CDR3 protein sequences are folded into a single record with the most common DNA and genes. The sample includes about 23,000 distinct CDR3 sequences, with around 74% observed a single time. The biggest ten clones account for about 5% of the sample.

The sequences come from T cells from blood (PBMCs), unsorted or a sorted subset (not recorded which), collected before or after yellow fever vaccination (not recorded which). The V gene is TRBV5-4 and the J gene is TRBJ2-7; the D gene could be TRBD1 or TRBD2, each one agreeing over 5 bases. The receptor comes from a woman aged 18 to 35 who received the yellow fever vaccine. Donor details come from another sample of the same person, matched by shared clones. The CDR3 reads as follows: CASSLEGSAGSYEQYV. The DNA is TGTGCCAGCAGCTTAGAGGGGTCCGCGGGCTCCTACGAGCAGTACGTC.